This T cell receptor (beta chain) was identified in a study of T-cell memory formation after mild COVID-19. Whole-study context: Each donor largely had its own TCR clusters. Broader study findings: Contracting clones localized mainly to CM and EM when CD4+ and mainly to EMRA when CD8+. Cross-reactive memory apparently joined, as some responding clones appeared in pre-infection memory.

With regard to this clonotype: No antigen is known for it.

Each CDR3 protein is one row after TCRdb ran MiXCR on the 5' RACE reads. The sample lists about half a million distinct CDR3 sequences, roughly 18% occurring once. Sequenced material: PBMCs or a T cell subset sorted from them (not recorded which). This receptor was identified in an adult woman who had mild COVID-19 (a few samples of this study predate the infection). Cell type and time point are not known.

CDR3 coding DNA: TGCGCCAGCAGCCACGAAGACACGGCTCACTACGAGCAGTACTTC. Protein product: CASSHEDTAHYEQYF. The chain combines TRBV4-1 with TRBJ2-7; no firm D call. Germline CDR1 reads MGHRA; CDR2 reads YSYEKL. CDR3 length: 15 residues. V was cut by 3 bases and J by 3 bases, with 15 bases left in between.